The rows below give T cell receptor beta chains drawn from one sample of a study of Graves' ophthalmopathy and Graves' hyperthyroidism. One entry per CDR3 protein results from TCRdb running MiXCR on the multiplex PCR reads. The table records 660,000 or so distinct CDR3 sequences, roughly two fifths of them present only once. Sequencing was done on a sample of peripheral blood. All receptors derive from an adult man with Graves' ophthalmopathy. Each CDR3 is given with its conserved first and last residue. D genes are given only for firm matches. Clone sizes are given selectively: once, few, many, or a class where the clone is expanded.

clone_size: .; d_call: .; j_call: TRBJ1-1; v_call: TRBV29-1; cdr3_nt: TGCAGCGTTGGGTCAGGTACCCAAGCTTTCTTT; cdr3_aa: CSVGSGTQAFF
clone_size: .; d_call: .; j_call: TRBJ2-7; v_call: TRBV7-2; cdr3_nt: TGTGCCAGCAGCTCCGGATCTGGGTCCTACGAGCAGTACTTC; cdr3_aa: CASSSGSGSYEQYF
clone_size: few; d_call: .; j_call: TRBJ1-2; v_call: TRBV20-1; cdr3_nt: TGCAGTGCTAGGGGAAAAAACACTACAAGGGGCTATGGCTACACCTTC; cdr3_aa: CSARGKNTTRGYGYTF
clone_size: many; d_call: TRBD1; j_call: TRBJ2-7; v_call: TRBV5-1; cdr3_nt: TGCGCCAGCAGGTGGGACAGGGTCGACGAGCAGTACTTC; cdr3_aa: CASRWDRVDEQYF
clone_size: .; d_call: .; j_call: TRBJ2-4; v_call: TRBV7-9; cdr3_nt: TGTGCCAGCAGCTTAGCAGAGGGTAGCATTCAGTACTTC; cdr3_aa: CASSLAEGSIQYF
clone_size: .; d_call: TRBD2; j_call: TRBJ2-3; v_call: TRBV29-1; cdr3_nt: TGCAGCGTTGAAGACTGGACTAGAACAGATACGCAGTATTTT; cdr3_aa: CSVEDWTRTDTQYF
clone_size: .; d_call: .; j_call: TRBJ1-4; v_call: TRBV20-1; cdr3_nt: TGCAGTGCTAGAGATGGGGGGGCCGGGGAAAAACTGTTTTTT; cdr3_aa: CSARDGGAGEKLFF
clone_size: .; d_call: TRBD1; j_call: TRBJ1-4; v_call: TRBV7-2; cdr3_nt: TGTGCCAGCAGCCCGATGGGACAGGGTGGGGAAAAACTGTTTTTT; cdr3_aa: CASSPMGQGGEKLFF
clone_size: once; d_call: TRBD2; j_call: TRBJ2-7; v_call: TRBV15; cdr3_nt: TGTGCCACCAGCAGAGCGGCGGCTAGCGGGGGGGATGAGCAGTACTTC; cdr3_aa: CATSRAAASGGDEQYF
clone_size: .; d_call: TRBD2; j_call: TRBJ2-5; v_call: TRBV2; cdr3_nt: TGTGCCAGCAGTGAAGGGGGACTAGCGGAAGAGACCCAGTACTTC; cdr3_aa: CASSEGGLAEETQYF
clone_size: .; d_call: .; j_call: TRBJ1-6; v_call: TRBV7-9; cdr3_nt: TGTGCCAGCAGCTACCAGGCCTATAATTCACCCCTCCACTTT; cdr3_aa: CASSYQAYNSPLHF
clone_size: many; d_call: .; j_call: TRBJ1-5; v_call: TRBV20-1; cdr3_nt: TGCAGTGGAACAGGCCCCCTCCAGCCCCAGCATTTT; cdr3_aa: CSGTGPLQPQHF
clone_size: .; d_call: .; j_call: TRBJ2-1; v_call: TRBV7-3; cdr3_nt: TGTGCCAGCAGCACACGGCAGAGAGAGGAGCAGTTCTTC; cdr3_aa: CASSTRQREEQFF
clone_size: .; d_call: TRBD2; j_call: TRBJ2-5; v_call: TRBV12-3/TRBV12-4; cdr3_nt: TGTGCCAGCAGTTTTGACGGGACTAGCGGGGAAGGTAGTTCAGAGACCCAGTACTTC; cdr3_aa: CASSFDGTSGEGSSETQYF
clone_size: many; d_call: .; j_call: TRBJ1-6; v_call: TRBV7-2; cdr3_nt: TGTGCCAGCATCGCAGACGACGGACGGAACCTCCACTTT; cdr3_aa: CASIADDGRNLHF
clone_size: once; d_call: TRBD2; j_call: TRBJ2-2; v_call: TRBV20-1; cdr3_nt: TGCAGTGCCCTTGACGGACTAGCGGGAGTTAAGGGGGCATCCGGGGAGCTGTTTTTT; cdr3_aa: CSALDGLAGVKGASGELFF
clone_size: .; d_call: .; j_call: TRBJ2-5; v_call: TRBV12-3/TRBV12-4; cdr3_nt: TGTGCCACCGTCCGGGACTCAGCCCAAGAGACCCAGTACTTC; cdr3_aa: CATVRDSAQETQYF
clone_size: many; d_call: .; j_call: TRBJ2-5; v_call: TRBV7-6; cdr3_nt: TGTGCCAGCAGCTTAGTTTTTGGGGAAAGGGGCCCAGAGACCCAGTACTTC; cdr3_aa: CASSLVFGERGPETQYF
clone_size: few; d_call: .; j_call: TRBJ2-7; v_call: TRBV7-9; cdr3_nt: TGTGCCAGCAGCTTTTTTGACCCCTCCGACGAGCAGTACTTC; cdr3_aa: CASSFFDPSDEQYF
clone_size: .; d_call: TRBD1; j_call: TRBJ1-5; v_call: TRBV10-3; cdr3_nt: TGTGCCATCGGATACCGACCGGGACAGGGGGCCCAGCATTTT; cdr3_aa: CAIGYRPGQGAQHF
clone_size: many; d_call: .; j_call: TRBJ1-5; v_call: TRBV7-8; cdr3_nt: TGTGCCAGCAGCTTAGAGAACAGAATGAATCAGCCCCAGCATTTT; cdr3_aa: CASSLENRMNQPQHF
clone_size: .; d_call: TRBD1; j_call: TRBJ1-5; v_call: TRBV7-2; cdr3_nt: TGTGCCAGCAGCGCCGGGACAGGCGACTACGAGCATTTT; cdr3_aa: CASSAGTGDYEHF
clone_size: many; d_call: .; j_call: TRBJ1-1; v_call: TRBV2; cdr3_nt: TGTGCCACCACCACAACGAGTGTCGTCACTGAAGCTTTCTTT; cdr3_aa: CATTTTSVVTEAFF
clone_size: .; d_call: .; j_call: TRBJ1-1; v_call: TRBV25-1; cdr3_nt: TGTGCCAGCAGGGGGTCCGGGACGATGGTCACTGAAGCTTTCTTT; cdr3_aa: CASRGSGTMVTEAFF
clone_size: many; d_call: .; j_call: TRBJ1-2; v_call: TRBV2; cdr3_nt: TGTGCCAGCAGGGCCCCGGGGGTAGCTTATGGCTACACCTTC; cdr3_aa: CASRAPGVAYGYTF
clone_size: .; d_call: .; j_call: TRBJ2-2; v_call: TRBV5-1; cdr3_nt: TGCGCCAGCAGCTTCGAGGGCGCGGGCACCAGGGAGCTGTTTTTT; cdr3_aa: CASSFEGAGTRELFF
clone_size: .; d_call: TRBD2; j_call: TRBJ2-7; v_call: TRBV11-1; cdr3_nt: TGTGCCAGCAGCAATCTCCCCGCTAGCGGGGGATCTTACGAGCAGTACTTC; cdr3_aa: CASSNLPASGGSYEQYF
clone_size: few; d_call: .; j_call: TRBJ2-7; v_call: TRBV11-1; cdr3_nt: TGTGCCAGCAGCCTAACTCGAGGGTCCTACGAGCAGTACTTC; cdr3_aa: CASSLTRGSYEQYF
clone_size: .; d_call: .; j_call: TRBJ1-3; v_call: TRBV10-3; cdr3_nt: TGTGCCACCAGTGAAGGTGGTACTGCGGGAAACACCATATATTTT; cdr3_aa: CATSEGGTAGNTIYF
clone_size: few; d_call: TRBD2; j_call: TRBJ2-7; v_call: TRBV5-1; cdr3_nt: TGCGCCAGCAGCTTGGTGGGGACTAGCGGGACGGATGAGCAGTACTTC; cdr3_aa: CASSLVGTSGTDEQYF
clone_size: many; d_call: TRBD1; j_call: TRBJ1-2; v_call: TRBV29-1; cdr3_nt: TGCAGCACCATCCTAGGGACAGGGGGCAGTGGCTACACCTTC; cdr3_aa: CSTILGTGGSGYTF
clone_size: .; d_call: .; j_call: TRBJ1-4; v_call: TRBV20-1; cdr3_nt: TGCAGTGCCCACCTTGGGGGGACGGATGAAAAACTGTTTTTT; cdr3_aa: CSAHLGGTDEKLFF
clone_size: .; d_call: .; j_call: TRBJ2-7; v_call: TRBV5-1; cdr3_nt: TGCGCCAGCAGCTTTAGCCAGGGGTCCTACGAGCAGTACTTC; cdr3_aa: CASSFSQGSYEQYF
clone_size: few; d_call: .; j_call: TRBJ2-7; v_call: TRBV11-2; cdr3_nt: TGTGCCAGCAGCGTCCGGGACTCCAATTACGAGCAGTACTTC; cdr3_aa: CASSVRDSNYEQYF
clone_size: many; d_call: .; j_call: TRBJ1-3; v_call: TRBV7-2; cdr3_nt: TGTGCCAGCAGCCGGGGGCGGTCTGGAAACACCATATATTTT; cdr3_aa: CASSRGRSGNTIYF
clone_size: many; d_call: .; j_call: TRBJ2-5; v_call: TRBV11-2; cdr3_nt: TGTGCCAGCAGCTCAGCGTTCCGGGACAAGCAGTTTTGG; cdr3_aa: CASSSAFRDKQFW
clone_size: many; d_call: .; j_call: TRBJ1-2; v_call: TRBV5-1; cdr3_nt: TGCGCCAGCAGCAGCCTAGGCAGCCAAGGTGGGGGCTACACCTTC; cdr3_aa: CASSSLGSQGGGYTF
clone_size: .; d_call: .; j_call: TRBJ2-5; v_call: TRBV7-9; cdr3_nt: TGCGCCAGCAGCACCCGGCAGGGTGAACAATCACGGGAGACCCAGTACTTC; cdr3_aa: CASSTRQGEQSRETQYF
clone_size: .; d_call: TRBD1; j_call: TRBJ2-7; v_call: TRBV12-3/TRBV12-4; cdr3_nt: TGTGCCAGCAGTCAACGACACGCGGGACAGGGATTCTACGAGCAGTACTTC; cdr3_aa: CASSQRHAGQGFYEQYF
clone_size: many; d_call: .; j_call: TRBJ1-3; v_call: TRBV7-8; cdr3_nt: TGTGCCAGCAGCTTATATGCCGGGGGAGGAAACACCATATATTTT; cdr3_aa: CASSLYAGGGNTIYF
clone_size: few; d_call: .; j_call: TRBJ2-5; v_call: TRBV19; cdr3_nt: TGTGCCAGTAGTATACTGGATCAAGAGACCCAGTACTTC; cdr3_aa: CASSILDQETQYF
clone_size: many; d_call: TRBD2; j_call: TRBJ2-5; v_call: TRBV7-2; cdr3_nt: TGTGCCAGCAGCTTACGGAGGACTAGTATGGACCAAGAGACCCAGTACTTC; cdr3_aa: CASSLRRTSMDQETQYF
clone_size: .; d_call: TRBD1; j_call: TRBJ1-1; v_call: TRBV2; cdr3_nt: TGTGCCATCAGTTCCCCCGGACAGGGGGCGGATGGTTTCTTT; cdr3_aa: CAISSPGQGADGFF
clone_size: .; d_call: .; j_call: TRBJ2-7; v_call: TRBV10-3; cdr3_nt: TGTGCCAGCGAGAACAGGGCGGTTTCCTACGAGCAGTACTTC; cdr3_aa: CASENRAVSYEQYF